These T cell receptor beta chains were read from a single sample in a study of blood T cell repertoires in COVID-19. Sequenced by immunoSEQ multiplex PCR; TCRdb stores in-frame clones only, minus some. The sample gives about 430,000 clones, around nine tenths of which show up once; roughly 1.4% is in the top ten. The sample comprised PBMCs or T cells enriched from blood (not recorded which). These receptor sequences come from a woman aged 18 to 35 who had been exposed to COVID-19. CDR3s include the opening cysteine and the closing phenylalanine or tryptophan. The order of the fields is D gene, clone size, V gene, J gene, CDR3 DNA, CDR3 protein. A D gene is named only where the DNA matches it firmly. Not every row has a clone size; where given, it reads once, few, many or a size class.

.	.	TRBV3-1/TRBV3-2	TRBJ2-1	TGTGCCAGCAGCCTTGTTGAGGGACTTTTCCCAAGCTCCTACAATGAGCAGTTCTTC	CASSLVEGLFPSSYNEQFF
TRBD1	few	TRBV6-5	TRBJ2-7	TGTGCCACAGGGGCGACAGGGTTATACTACGAGCAGTACTTC	CATGATGLYYEQYF
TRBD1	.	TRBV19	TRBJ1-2	TGTGCCAGTAGTACTACAGGGGGTGGCTACACCTTC	CASSTTGGGYTF
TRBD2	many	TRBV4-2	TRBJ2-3	TGTGCCAGCAGCCAAGACGGGACTAGCGGGCCAGATACGCAGTATTTT	CASSQDGTSGPDTQYF
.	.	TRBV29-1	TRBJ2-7	TGCAGCGTTATCCCCAATTCCTACGAGCAGTACTTC	CSVIPNSYEQYF
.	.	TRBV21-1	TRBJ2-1	TGTGCCAGCCCCAGATACCCTCCCTACAATGAGCAGTTCTTC	CASPRYPPYNEQFF
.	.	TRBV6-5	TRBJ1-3	TGTGCCAGCAGGCTAACCTCTGGAAACACCATATATTTT	CASRLTSGNTIYF
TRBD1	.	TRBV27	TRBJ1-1	TGTGCCAGCAGTCCAAGACAGGGAGGCACTGAAGCTTTCTTT	CASSPRQGGTEAFF
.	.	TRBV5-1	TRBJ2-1	TGCGCCAGCAGCTTGTTCCGGGGAGTGGACAATGAGCAGTTCTTC	CASSLFRGVDNEQFF
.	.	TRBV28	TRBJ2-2	TGTGCCAGCACCACTTTGCGACAGGCGAGGAACACCGGGGAGCTGTTTTTT	CASTTLRQARNTGELFF
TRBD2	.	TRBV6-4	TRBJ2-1	TGTGCCAGCAGTGTAGCGGGGGGCTCCTGGAATGAGCAGTTCTTC	CASSVAGGSWNEQFF
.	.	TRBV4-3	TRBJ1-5	TGCGCCAGCAGCCAAGAAGGGGGTCAGCCCCAGCATTTT	CASSQEGGQPQHF
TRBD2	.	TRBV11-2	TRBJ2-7	TGTGCCAGCAGCGCCTTTGGGGGGGGCTCCTACGAGCAGTACTTC	CASSAFGGGSYEQYF
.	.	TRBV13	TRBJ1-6	TGTGCCAGCAGCTTATCAGGGGCCACCTATAATTCACCCCTCCACTTT	CASSLSGATYNSPLHF
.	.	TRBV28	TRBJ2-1	TGTGCCAGCAGTTTGAGGGCGGGGTGGTTCTTC	CASSLRAGWFF
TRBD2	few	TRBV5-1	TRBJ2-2	TGCGCCAGCAGCTTAGGACTAGCGGGGGCCGGGGAGCTGTTTTTT	CASSLGLAGAGELFF
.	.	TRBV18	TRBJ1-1	TGTGCCAGCTCACCGGGAGCATTGAACACTGAAGCTTTCTTT	CASSPGALNTEAFF
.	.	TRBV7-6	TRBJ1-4	TGTGCCAGCAGCTTAGAAACAGGGAGCGGCGAAAAACTGTTTTTT	CASSLETGSGEKLFF
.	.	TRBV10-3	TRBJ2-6	TGTGCCATCAGTGAGACAGGGTACTCTGGGGCCAACGTCCTGACTTTC	CAISETGYSGANVLTF
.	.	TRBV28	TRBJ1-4	TGTGCCAGCAGTTTTGGAGGATCTAATGAAAAACTGTTTTTT	CASSFGGSNEKLFF
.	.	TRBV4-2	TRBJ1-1	TGTGCCAGCAGCCAAGAGAGGGGGGGGGTGCTGAACACTGAAGCTTTCTTT	CASSQERGGVLNTEAFF
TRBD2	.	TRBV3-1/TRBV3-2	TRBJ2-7	TGTGCCAGCAGTATGACTAGCGGGAGGGGTCTTAGGATCTACGAGCAGTACTTC	CASSMTSGRGLRIYEQYF
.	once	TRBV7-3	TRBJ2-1	TGTGCCAGCAGCTTATTTGGTGCGAATGAGCAGTTCTTC	CASSLFGANEQFF
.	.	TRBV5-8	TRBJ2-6	TGTGCCAGCAGCTTGGGGCCCACAGTATCTGGGGCCAACGTCCTGACTTTC	CASSLGPTVSGANVLTF
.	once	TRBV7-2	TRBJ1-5	TGTGCCAGCAGCCCACAGGGCGGTAATCAGCCCCAGCATTTT	CASSPQGGNQPQHF
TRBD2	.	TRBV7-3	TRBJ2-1	TGTGCCAGCAGCTTAGGGACTAGCGGGGGCTATGAGCAGTTCTTC	CASSLGTSGGYEQFF
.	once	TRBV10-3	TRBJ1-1	TGTGCCATCAGTGGGTCAACTGAGAACACTGAAGCTTTCTTT	CAISGSTENTEAFF
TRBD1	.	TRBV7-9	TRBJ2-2	TGTGCCAGCAGCCAACAGGGGGACACCGGGGAGCTGTTTTTT	CASSQQGDTGELFF
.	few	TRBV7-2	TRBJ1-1	TGTGCCAGCAGCCTTCCCCAGGGGAACACTGAAGCTTTCTTT	CASSLPQGNTEAFF
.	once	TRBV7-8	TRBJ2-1	TGTGCCAGCAGCTCGGGGGACCTAGCTTGGGAGCAGTTCTTC	CASSSGDLAWEQFF
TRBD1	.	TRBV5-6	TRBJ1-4	TGTGCCAGCAGCTTCGGACAGGGTCATGAAAAACTGTTTTTT	CASSFGQGHEKLFF
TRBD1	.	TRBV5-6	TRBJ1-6	TGTGCCAGCAGCTCGCTCCAGGGGGATAATTCACCCCTCCACTTT	CASSSLQGDNSPLHF